This record looks at one TCR beta chain sequence and its context. The antigen is not known. The data were taken from a study of T-cell reconstitution after alpha-beta-depleted transplantation in children. Whole-study findings and limits: Counts and diversity of T cells one year after transplant came mostly from newly produced T cells. Reported findings indicate that, about two months after transplant, alpha-beta T cells came from several hundred expanded clones, which were derived from non-depleted graft cells.

Unique molecular identifiers were used in preparing the TCRbeta library. TCRdb reanalysed the PCR reads using MiXCR and keeps one entry per CDR3 protein. The sample yields around 45,000 distinct CDR3 sequences, approximately 52% seen once. V lost 1 base and J 3 bases, leaving 9 bases between the germline ends. The CDR3 has 14 residues. Germline CDR1 is SGHVS and CDR2 is FNYEAQ. This rearrangement joins TRBV7-6 to TRBJ1-1; weak D call: TRBD1 (5 bases). This specimen was peripheral blood, taken before TCRalphabeta/CD19-depleted stem cell transplant. The receptor was derived from a boy younger than two with SCID, due to receive a stem cell transplant. As DNA, the CDR3 is TGTGCCAGCAGCTTAGTCCTAGGGGACACTGAAGCTTTCTTT. Encoded protein: CASSLVLGDTEAFF.